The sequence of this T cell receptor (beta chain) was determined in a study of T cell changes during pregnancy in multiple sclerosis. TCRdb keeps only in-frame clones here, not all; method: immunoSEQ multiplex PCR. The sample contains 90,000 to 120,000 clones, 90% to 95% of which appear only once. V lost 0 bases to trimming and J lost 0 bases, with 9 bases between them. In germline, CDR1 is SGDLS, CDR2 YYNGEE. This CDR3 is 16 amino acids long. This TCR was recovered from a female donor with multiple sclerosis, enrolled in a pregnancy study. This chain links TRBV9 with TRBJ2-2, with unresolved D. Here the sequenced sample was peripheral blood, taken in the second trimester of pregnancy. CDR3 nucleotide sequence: TGTGCCAGCAGCGTAGCTGACTTCGCGAACACCGGGGAGCTGTTTTTT. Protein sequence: CASSVADFANTGELFF.